Listed here are 26 T cell receptor beta chains from one sample, sequenced in a study of CD8 T cells in ankylosing spondylitis. TCRdb ran MiXCR on the 5' RACE reads and lists one entry per CDR3 protein. Of around 130,000 distinct CDR3 sequences detected, roughly an eighth appear once; the ten largest clones hold 2.5% to 3%. Sequencing was carried out using blood, either unsorted or a sorted T cell fraction (not recorded which). The origin of the receptors is a female donor with ankylosing spondylitis or in good health (not recorded which).

As concerns this clonotype: This may be a read error, as it is one base from a much larger clone. V is TRBV2 and J is TRBJ2-1, with 13 bases that match TRBD2. V trimming: 5 bases; J trimming: 6 bases; junction bases outside the gene matches: 4. Germline loops: CDR1 SNHLY, CDR2 FYNNEI. This CDR3 region has 15 residues. The CDR3 loop is CASSTSGRGTNEQFF. The CDR3, as DNA: TGTGCCAGCAGTACTAGCGGGAGGGGGACCAATGAGCAGTTCTTC.

In this sample, this clonotype turned up many times. CDR3 region: CASSERSREYEQYF. In nucleotides, the CDR3 is TGTGCCAGCAGTGAACGTTCGCGGGAATACGAGCAGTACTTC. The V gene is TRBV2, the J gene TRBJ2-7, with a possible D match to TRBD2 (6 bases). The V end lost 2 bases, the J end lost 4 bases, and 12 bases lay between the germline ends. In germline, CDR1 is SNHLY, CDR2 FYNNEI. The CDR3 loop spans 14 amino acids.

This rearrangement joins TRBV2 to TRBJ1-6; D might be TRBD1 (5 bases). Trimming pared 1 base from V and 9 bases from J, leaving 13 bases between. From germline, CDR1 is SNHLY and CDR2 FYNNEI. CDR3 length: 15 residues. The CDR3 DNA reads TGTGCCAGCAGTGAAGTTTGGGGGGTCGGTTCACCCCTCCACTTT. The encoded protein is CASSEVWGVGSPLHF.

This chain joins TRBV11-2 and TRBJ2-1; tentatively, D is TRBD2 (6 bases). Trimming removed 5 bases at V and 6 bases at J, with 17 bases between. The germline CDR1 and CDR2 sequences are SGHAT and FQNNGV. The CDR3 is 15 amino acids. The CDR3 DNA follows: TGTGCCAGCAGCCTTGGACTACTAGCATTCAATGAGCAGTTCTTC. Protein: CASSLGLLAFNEQFF.

This clonotype was picked up many times. The chain has TRBV3-1 and TRBJ2-7; D might be TRBD2 (6 bases). V was pared by 1 base and J by 3 bases, with 13 bases between. CDR3 length: 15 residues. Per the germline V gene, CDR1 is LGHDT and CDR2 is YNNKEL (reference sequence). The CDR3 loop is CASSQVGGLSYEQYF. In DNA form, the CDR3 reads TGTGCCAGCAGCCAAGTGGGGGGACTGAGCTACGAGCAGTACTTC.

The chain uses TRBV7-8 and TRBJ2-6; D might be TRBD1 or TRBD2, each matching 5 bases. The length of the CDR3 is 15 residues. The V gene's germline CDR1 is SGHVS and CDR2 FQNEAQ. Between the trimmed V and J ends, which lost 5 bases and 4 bases, there was a span of 12 bases. CDR3 in DNA: TGTGCCAGCAGCCCGTCTCGGGACGGGGCCAACGTCCTGACTTTC. This translates into CASSPSRDGANVLTF.

This clonotype has a count of ten or more. The chain uses TRBV5-1 and TRBJ1-2; D not certain. This CDR3 contains 14 residues. Trimming shortened V by 0 bases and J by 7 bases, and 13 bases separated the two germline ends. Germline V CDR1 and CDR2: SGHRS, YFSETQ. The CDR3: CASSLDTASGGYTF. The CDR3 region has the DNA TGCGCCAGCAGCTTGGACACCGCTAGCGGTGGCTACACCTTC. The full variable domain, rest sourced from reference TRBV5-1 and TRBJ1-2, is KAGVTQTPRYLIKTRGQQVTLSCSPISGHRSVSWYQQTPGQGLQFLFEYFSETQRNKGNFPGRFSGRQFSNSRSEMNVSTLELGDSALYLCASSLDTASGGYTFGSGTRLTVV.

The table lists this clonotype with many counts. The V and J genes are TRBV28 and TRBJ2-7; D possibly corresponds to TRBD2 (6 bases). V was cut by 6 bases and J by 6 bases, with 15 bases left in between. The CDR3 contains 13 residues. Germline V gene sequence: CDR1 MDHEN, CDR2 SYDVKM. CDR3 region: CASRDSGPFEQYF. CDR3 nucleotides: TGTGCCAGCAGGGATAGCGGTCCCTTCGAGCAGTACTTC. Combining the CDR3 with reference TRBV28 and TRBJ2-7 gives the whole variable domain DVKVTQSSRYLVKRTGEKVFLECVQDMDHENMFWYRQDPGLGLRLIYFSYDVKMKEKGDIPEGYSVSREKKERFSLILESASTNQTSMYLCASRDSGPFEQYFGPGTRLTVT.

This rearrangement joins TRBV5-6 to TRBJ2-1; 10 nucleotides agree with TRBD2. The CDR3 totals 16 residues. Germline CDR1 is SGHDT and CDR2 is YYEEEE. The V gene end was trimmed by 3 bases and the J gene end by 4 bases; junction bases not matched to a gene: 7. In DNA form, the CDR3 reads TGTGCCAGCAGCTCTCGACTAGCGGGCAAATACAATGAGCAGTTCTTC. Translation: CASSSRLAGKYNEQFF.

Comment on this clonotype: A read error may be the cause here, since a much bigger clone is one base away. V usage is TRBV20-1 and J usage is TRBJ1-1; D is perhaps TRBD1 (5 bases). The CDR3 totals 13 residues. Germline V gives CDR1 DFQATT, CDR2 SNEGSKA (reference sequence). The DNA for the CDR3 is TGCAGTGCACGACAGAACTTTAACACTGTAGCTTTCTTT. It codes for CSARQNFNTVAFF.

This clonotype has a count of ten or more. This chain connects TRBV20-1 to TRBJ2-5; tentative D call: TRBD2 (6 bases). V lost 6 bases to trimming and J lost 1 base, with 9 bases between them. CDR1 is DFQATT, CDR2 SNEGSKA, per germline (reference sequence). The CDR3 is made up of 12 amino acids. The CDR3 spells CSATGSQETQYF. CDR3 sequence (DNA): TGCAGTGCGACCGGGAGCCAAGAGACCCAGTACTTC.

V usage is TRBV11-1 and J usage is TRBJ2-3; 12 bases align to TRBD2. The CDR3 covers 19 residues. After removal of 2 bases from V and 4 bases from J, the junction contained 13 bases not matched to a gene. Germline CDR1 SGHAT, CDR2 FQDESV (reference sequence). CDR3 DNA: TGTGCCAGCAGCTTACTAGCGGGGGGGCCCTTTCATCACCCAGATACGCAGTATTTT. Amino acids: CASSLLAGGPFHHPDTQYF.

This clonotype was seen at least ten times. CDR3 nucleotides: TGTGCCAGCAGCCAAGATTTTAGTCAGCCCCAGCATTTT. As protein: CASSQDFSQPQHF. J is TRBJ1-5 and V is TRBV3-1; D is uncertain. The CDR3 contains 13 residues. The germline gives CDR1 LGHDT, CDR2 YNNKEL (reference sequence). The V and J ends lost 0 bases and 6 bases respectively, with 6 bases between them.

This clonotype was seen repeatedly, ten times or more. V usage is TRBV12-3 or TRBV12-4 and J usage is TRBJ2-1; 7 bases line up with TRBD2. The CDR3 runs to 13 residues. V was pared by 1 base and J by 10 bases, with 4 bases of the junction left unmatched. CDR3 loop: CASSLGKAGEQFF. The CDR3 region has the DNA TGTGCCAGCAGTTTAGGAAAAGCGGGGGAGCAGTTCTTC.

This clonotype was recorded at least ten times. V and J are TRBV11-2 and TRBJ2-3; a possible D gene is TRBD2 (5 bases). The V end lost 0 bases, the J end lost 6 bases, and 13 bases lay between the germline ends. CDR3 size: 15 residues. Germline V gene lookup returns CDR1 SGHAT and CDR2 FQNNGV. This CDR3 is CASSLDFTGMDTQYF. CDR3 nucleotide sequence: TGTGCCAGCAGCTTAGATTTTACGGGGATGGATACGCAGTATTTT.

This clonotype was counted between two and nine times. For the CDR3, the DNA is TGTGCCAGCAGTGAAGACTCCCCGAGCTCCTACGAGCAGTACTTC. This gives the protein CASSEDSPSSYEQYF. V gene TRBV2 combines with J gene TRBJ2-7; D not resolved. Germline values: CDR1 SNHLY, CDR2 FYNNEI. The CDR3 extends over 15 amino acids. With 1 base removed from V and 0 bases from J, the gap between germline ends came to 10 bases.

This clonotype has ten or more counts. The chain employs TRBV10-3 and TRBJ1-1, with 8 bases aligning to TRBD1. The length of the CDR3 is 12 residues. V lost 10 bases, J lost 3 bases, and 4 bases stayed unmatched. Germline V gene lookup returns CDR1 ENHRY and CDR2 SYGVKD. The CDR3 loop reads CASMTGDTEAFF. CDR3 DNA sequence: TGTGCCAGCATGACAGGGGACACTGAAGCTTTCTTT.

The rearrangement uses TRBV5-1 and TRBJ2-2, with TRBD2 matching 8 bases. This CDR3 spans 16 amino acids. Per the germline V gene, CDR1 is SGHRS and CDR2 is YFSETQ. V shed 0 bases, J shed 3 bases, and the junction held 4 bases outside the gene matches. CDR3 sequence reads: CASSLVSGGHTGELFF. Here the CDR3 DNA reads TGCGCCAGCAGCTTGGTCAGCGGGGGTCACACCGGGGAGCTGTTTTTT.

To note about this clonotype: A much bigger clone sits one base away, suggesting this may be a read error. This chain connects TRBV9 to TRBJ2-3; D may correspond to TRBD1 or TRBD2 (5 bases each). Germline V lookup: CDR1 SGDLS, CDR2 YYNGEE. This CDR3 comprises 14 residues. This CDR3 reads CTSSVEGMADTQYF. DNA for the CDR3: TGTACCAGCAGCGTAGAGGGGATGGCAGATACGCAGTATTTT.

The CDR3 loop reads CSVPSGRANTGELFF. CDR3 DNA: TGCAGCGTTCCTAGCGGGAGGGCGAACACCGGGGAGCTGTTTTTT. V is TRBV29-1 and J is TRBJ2-2, with TRBD2 matching over 12 bases. Germline V lookup: CDR1 SQVTM, CDR2 ANQGSEA. The CDR3 runs 15 residues. The V and J ends lost 5 bases and 0 bases, in that order; junction bases with no gene match: 1.

V usage is TRBV4-2 and J usage is TRBJ2-5; 7 nucleotides line up with TRBD1. This CDR3 spans 14 amino acids. The germline V gene encodes CDR1 LGHNA and CDR2 YNFKEQ. V was clipped by 4 bases and J by 4 bases; unmatched bases: 6. Written as DNA, the CDR3 is TGTGCCAGCAGCCCCCGACAGGGCCCAGAGACCCAGTACTTC. It encodes CASSPRQGPETQYF.

This clonotype has ten or more counts. The rearrangement uses TRBV6-6 and TRBJ1-2; TRBD1 agrees at 7 bases. The CDR3 consists of 12 residues. Germline values: CDR1 MNHNY, CDR2 SVGAGI (reference sequence). The trim removed 5 bases at V and 5 bases at J, leaving 2 bases unmatched. Here the CDR3 DNA reads TGTGCCAGCAGTGGGACAGAATATGGCTACACCTTC. This sequence encodes CASSGTEYGYTF.

This clonotype came up a few times. The chain joins TRBV4-2 to TRBJ1-1, with TRBD1 as a possible D gene (5 bases). CDR3 length: 16 amino acids. Trimming took off 1 base at V and 3 bases at J, with 15 bases between the two ends. The V gene's germline CDR1 is LGHNA and CDR2 YNFKEQ. CDR3 region: CASSQVSDSIYTEAFF. The CDR3 bases are TGTGCCAGCAGCCAAGTGTCTGACAGCATCTACACTGAAGCTTTCTTT.

This clonotype was seen ten or more times. The chain employs TRBV7-3 and TRBJ2-1; D gene ambiguous. The germline CDR1 and CDR2 sequences are SGHTA and FQGTGA. This CDR3 has 16 residues. V was shortened by 5 bases and J by 0 bases, with 14 bases between the two germline ends. The CDR3 loop is CASSAWRGSSYNEQFF. CDR3 DNA: TGTGCCAGCAGCGCCTGGCGAGGAAGCTCCTACAATGAGCAGTTCTTC.

J is TRBJ2-3 and V is TRBV29-1, with 8 positions matching TRBD1. V lost 6 bases, J lost 4 bases, and 3 bases stayed unmatched. The CDR3 consists of 12 residues. Germline V gene lookup returns CDR1 SQVTM and CDR2 ANQGSEA. CDR3 residues: CSVKGQADTQYF. The CDR3 DNA reads as TGCAGCGTCAAGGGACAGGCAGATACGCAGTATTTT.

The CDR3 nucleotides are TGTGCCAGCAGTTTCGGGGTAGCGGGGGGTCCCCTTTACGAGCAGTACTTC. This translates into CASSFGVAGGPLYEQYF. The chain combines TRBV12-3 or TRBV12-4 with TRBJ2-7; 10 bases fit TRBD2. The CDR3 sequence is 17 residues long. Unmatched junction bases numbered 12, after V lost 3 bases and J lost 4 bases.